This T cell receptor beta chain originates from a study of T-cell reconstitution after alpha-beta-depleted transplantation in children. The library targeted TCRbeta and was prepared with unique molecular identifiers. TCRdb recomputed calls from the PCR reads with MiXCR, one row per CDR3 protein. The sample includes around 80,000 distinct CDR3 sequences, roughly 20% of them seen just once. The study's findings and limits: A year had passed since transplant, and T-cell counts and diversity by then came mostly from newly produced T cells. The study traced high day-60 TCRbeta diversity in some patients to surviving recipient T cells and thymic progenitors.

On this clonotype itself: Antigen unknown.

Per the germline V gene, CDR1 is SGHNT and CDR2 is YENEEA. The CDR3 has 14 residues. The germline V and J ends were trimmed by 3 bases and 10 bases, with 16 bases remaining between them. V and J are TRBV11-3 and TRBJ2-1; D might be TRBD1 (5 bases). The specimen comprised PBMCs, mostly from graft donor cells, sampled 360 days after TCRalphabeta/CD19-depleted stem cell transplant. This clonotype was obtained from a male patient aged 2-10 years who had a stem cell transplant for acute lymphoblastic leukemia, so the T cells may come from the graft donor. The CDR3 loop is CASSLHGVTGEQFF. The CDR3 region has the DNA TGTGCCAGCAGCTTGCATGGGGTTACAGGAGAGCAGTTCTTC.